This TCR beta chain was observed in a study of cytomegalovirus exposure and HLA in healthy donors. Both 60 Vbeta primers and 13 Jbeta primers went into the PCR. Using immunoSEQ multiplex PCR, the repertoire was profiled, and TCRdb retains in-frame clones only, with some absent. The sample lists 150,000 or so clones; about 70% were seen once. Healthy donors of bone marrow made up the group. Donors likely had unrecorded immune exposures despite being nominally healthy when sampled. There are 16 residues in the CDR3. In germline, CDR1 is SGHRS, CDR2 YFSETQ. The V end lost 2 bases, the J end lost 0 bases, and 14 bases lay between the germline ends.

The receptor comes from a man aged 18 to 29 in good health and CMV-seronegative. What was sequenced was PBMCs. The chain links TRBV5-1 to TRBJ1-1, with D perhaps matching TRBD1 (6 bases). The CDR3 region has the DNA TGCGCCAGCAGCTTTACTCTGACAGGATTGAACACTGAAGCTTTCTTT. It codes for CASSFTLTGLNTEAFF.